What follows are 12 T cell receptor beta chains derived from one specimen sequenced in a study of blood T cell repertoires in COVID-19. The repertoire was sequenced with immunoSEQ multiplex PCR; TCRdb's copy has only in-frame clones and lacks some. Seen here are 150,000 to 200,000 clones, 87% observed once, and the top ten hold around 1.5%. Input material: peripheral blood. These receptors all stem from a woman aged 50 to 60 with acute or convalescent COVID-19.

V gene TRBV29-1 combines with J gene TRBJ1-5; possibly TRBD1 for D (5 bases). Trimming removed 4 bases from V and 7 bases from J, with 14 bases in between. Germline V CDR1 and CDR2: SQVTM, ANQGSEA. This CDR3 is built from 13 residues. CDR3 region: CSVAAGRNQPQHF. CDR3 in DNA: TGCAGCGTTGCGGCAGGGCGGAACCAGCCCCAGCATTTT.

The chain combines TRBV7-9 with TRBJ2-7; 7 nucleotides match TRBD2. Germline CDR1 reads SEHNR; CDR2 reads FQNEAQ (reference sequence). V trimming: 0 bases; J trimming: 0 bases; junction bases outside the gene matches: 5. The CDR3 contains 16 residues. The CDR3 reads CASSLATSSSSYEQYF. The CDR3 nucleotides read TGTGCCAGCAGCTTAGCGACTAGCAGTAGCTCCTACGAGCAGTACTTC.

V gene TRBV7-9 combines with J gene TRBJ2-5; TRBD2 agrees at 8 bases. CDR3 length equals 15 residues. With V trimmed by 2 bases and J by 4 bases, 6 bases remained unmatched. Germline V gives CDR1 SEHNR, CDR2 FQNEAQ (reference sequence). CDR3 region: CASSLLLLAGETQYF. CDR3 bases: TGTGCCAGCAGCTTACTCCTCCTAGCGGGAGAGACCCAGTACTTC.

The V call is TRBV7-2, the J call TRBJ2-1; a possible D gene is TRBD2 (5 bases). The germline V gene encodes CDR1 SGHTA and CDR2 FQGNSA. CDR3 length: 13 amino acids. The V and J ends lost 4 bases and 5 bases respectively, with 9 bases between them. CDR3: CASSSILDNEQFF. The CDR3 DNA sequence: TGTGCCAGCAGCTCAATACTAGACAATGAGCAGTTCTTC.

The rearrangement uses TRBV7-7 and TRBJ2-1; 12 positions agree with TRBD2. The CDR3 has 16 residues. Germline CDR1 is SSHAT and CDR2 is FNYEAQ (reference sequence). The V gene end was trimmed by 3 bases and the J gene end by 2 bases; junction bases not matched to a gene: 2. The CDR3 spells CASSFGLAGPYNEQFF. For the CDR3, the DNA is TGTGCCAGCAGCTTTGGACTAGCGGGACCCTACAATGAGCAGTTCTTC. Drawing the rest from reference TRBV7-7 and TRBJ2-1, the complete variable domain is GAGVSQSPRYKVTKRGQDVTLRCDPISSHATLYWYQQALGQGPEFLTYFNYEAQPDKSGLPSDRFSAERPEGSISTLTIQRTEQRDSAMYRCASSFGLAGPYNEQFFGPGTRLTVL.

The chain is built from TRBV2 and TRBJ1-3; weak D call: TRBD1 (5 bases). Per germline, CDR1 SNHLY and CDR2 FYNNEI. Trimming took off 6 bases at V and 0 bases at J, with 15 bases between the two ends. The CDR3 totals 16 residues. The chain's CDR3 is CASSTGGRNSGNTIYF. For the CDR3, the DNA is TGTGCCAGCAGCACGGGGGGAAGAAACTCTGGAAACACCATATATTTT.

The chain recombines TRBV7-2 with TRBJ2-1; 8 bases fit TRBD2. This CDR3 region has 17 residues. CDR1 is SGHTA, CDR2 FQGNSA, per germline. The V segment lost 1 base and the J segment 0 bases; nucleotides outside the gene matches: 5. The CDR3 nucleotides are TGTGCCAGCAGCTTAGGGTCCGGGACTAGCTCCTACAATGAGCAGTTCTTC. Encoded protein: CASSLGSGTSSYNEQFF.

V and J are TRBV27 and TRBJ1-1; D unresolved. The CDR3 is made up of 13 amino acids. The V end lost 6 bases, the J end lost 0 bases, and 8 bases lay between the germline ends. CDR1 is MNHEY and CDR2 is SMNVEV in the germline V gene (reference sequence). The CDR3 loop reads CASRRVLNTEAFF. CDR3 in DNA: TGTGCCAGCAGACGGGTACTGAACACTGAAGCTTTCTTT.

In its sample, this clone was seen once. The chain uses TRBV7-7 and TRBJ2-1; TRBD2 is a possible D gene (6 bases). Looked up from germline, CDR1 is SSHAT and CDR2 is FNYEAQ (reference sequence). Trimming removed 5 bases at V and 5 bases at J, with 13 bases between. The CDR3 is made up of 14 amino acids. CDR3 amino acids: CASSLPGLDNEQFF. CDR3 sequence (DNA): TGTGCCAGCAGCCTACCGGGACTTGACAATGAGCAGTTCTTC.

This clone occurred a few times. In nucleotides, the CDR3 is TGTGCCAGCAGCTATGGGGCGCCTACGACCATGAACACTGAAGCTTTCTTT. Amino acid sequence: CASSYGAPTTMNTEAFF. The rearrangement joins TRBV5-5 to TRBJ1-1; D is perhaps TRBD1 (5 bases). The CDR3 totals 17 residues. The V gene lost 3 bases and the J gene lost 0 bases, with 18 bases spanning the gap. CDR1 is SGHKS, CDR2 YYEKEE, per germline (reference sequence).

This clone was picked up a small number of times. The chain links TRBV27 to TRBJ2-5; tentatively, D is TRBD2 (6 bases). Germline V CDR1 and CDR2: MNHEY, SMNVEV (reference sequence). This CDR3 has 17 residues. V shed 6 bases and J shed 1 base, with 21 bases lying between them. CDR3 protein: CASRPGGKTNSQETQYF. The DNA for the CDR3 is TGTGCCAGCAGACCTGGAGGGAAGACGAACAGCCAAGAGACCCAGTACTTC.

The chain carries TRBV20-1 and TRBJ1-1; TRBD1 aligns across 7 bases. CDR3 length: 13 residues. V shed 3 bases and J 3 bases; nucleotides not matched to a gene: 4. Per the germline V gene, CDR1 is DFQATT and CDR2 is SNEGSKA (reference sequence). CDR3 in DNA: TGCAGTGCTAGTGCAGGGGGAGACACTGAAGCTTTCTTT. It is translated as CSASAGGDTEAFF.